This T cell receptor beta chain was captured by sequencing in a study of T-cell memory formation after mild COVID-19. cDNA libraries for TCR alpha and TCR beta, carrying sample barcodes and UMIs, came from 5'RACE with constant-segment primers. TCRdb itself ran the 5' RACE reads through MiXCR, one entry per CDR3 protein. In the table there are around 310,000 distinct CDR3 sequences, around 15% of which are singletons. Study observations and caveats: Those CD4+ clones that contracted were mainly in CM and EM (CD8+ ones in EMRA). Pre-infection memory held some responding clones, suggesting pre-existing cross-reactive T cells responded.

The CDR3 totals 15 residues. The germline CDR1 and CDR2 sequences are SGHRS and YFSETQ. The germline V and J ends were trimmed by 0 bases and 4 bases, with 13 bases remaining between them. For this clonotype: What it binds is not known.

What was sequenced was PBMCs or a T cell subset sorted from them (not recorded which). V is TRBV5-1 and J is TRBJ2-5, with no clear D. The sequence derives from a man aged 18 to 30 who had mild COVID-19 (a few samples of this study predate the infection). Cell type and time point are not known. The CDR3 DNA sequence: TGCGCCAGCAGCTTGGAGGGCGGACGGCGAGAGACCCAGTACTTC. It translates to CASSLEGGRRETQYF.